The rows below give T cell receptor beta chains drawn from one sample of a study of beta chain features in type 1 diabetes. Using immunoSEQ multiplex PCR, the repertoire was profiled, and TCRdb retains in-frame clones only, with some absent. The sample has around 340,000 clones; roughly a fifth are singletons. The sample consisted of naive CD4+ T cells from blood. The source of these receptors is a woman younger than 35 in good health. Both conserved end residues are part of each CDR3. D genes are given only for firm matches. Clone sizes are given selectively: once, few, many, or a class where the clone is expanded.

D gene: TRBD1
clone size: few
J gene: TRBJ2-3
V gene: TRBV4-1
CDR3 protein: CASSQDEGAVDTQYF
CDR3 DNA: TGCGCCAGCAGCCAAGATGAGGGGGCCGTAGATACGCAGTATTTT

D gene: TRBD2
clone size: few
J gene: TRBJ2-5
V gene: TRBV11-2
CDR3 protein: CASSPYTRLAGQESQYF
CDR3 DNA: TGTGCCAGCAGCCCCTACACTAGACTAGCGGGACAAGAGTCCCAGTACTTC

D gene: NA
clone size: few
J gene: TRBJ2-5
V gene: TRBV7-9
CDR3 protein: CASSFLRIAAQETQYF
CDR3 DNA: TGTGCCAGCAGCTTTCTGCGTATAGCGGCACAAGAGACCCAGTACTTC

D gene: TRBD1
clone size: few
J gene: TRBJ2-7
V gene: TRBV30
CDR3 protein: CAWDEGQGTNEQYF
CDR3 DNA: TGTGCCTGGGATGAAGGACAGGGGACGAACGAGCAGTACTTC

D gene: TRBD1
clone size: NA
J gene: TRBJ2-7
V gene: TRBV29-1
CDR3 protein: CSVEGTGGGSYEQYF
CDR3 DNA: TGCAGCGTTGAGGGGACAGGGGGCGGGTCCTACGAGCAGTACTTC

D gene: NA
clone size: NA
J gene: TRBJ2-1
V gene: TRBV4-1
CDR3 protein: CASSQEGQGGWNEQFF
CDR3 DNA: TGCGCCAGCAGCCAAGAAGGGCAGGGTGGTTGGAATGAGCAGTTCTTC

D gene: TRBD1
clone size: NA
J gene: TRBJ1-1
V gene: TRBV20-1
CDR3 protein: CSVYRGVF
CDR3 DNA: TGCAGTGTCTACAGGGGGGTCTTT

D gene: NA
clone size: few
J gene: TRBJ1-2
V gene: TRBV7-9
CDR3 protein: CASSYDSYGYTF
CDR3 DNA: TGTGCCAGCAGCTACGACAGCTATGGCTACACCTTC

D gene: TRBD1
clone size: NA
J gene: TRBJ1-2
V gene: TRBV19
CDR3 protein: CASSIDVGQESGYTF
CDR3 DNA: TGTGCCAGTAGTATAGATGTGGGACAGGAGTCCGGCTACACCTTC

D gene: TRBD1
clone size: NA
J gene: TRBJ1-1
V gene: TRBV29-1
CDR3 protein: CSVGTGVGTEAFF
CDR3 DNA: TGCAGCGTGGGGACAGGGGTTGGAACTGAAGCTTTCTTT

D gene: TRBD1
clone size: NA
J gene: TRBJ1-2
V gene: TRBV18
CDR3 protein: CASSPGQGVDGYTF
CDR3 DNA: TGTGCCAGCTCACCAGGACAGGGGGTCGATGGCTACACCTTC

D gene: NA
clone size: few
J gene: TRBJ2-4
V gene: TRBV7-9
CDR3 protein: CAIQGGLAKNIQYF
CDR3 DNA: TGTGCCATCCAGGGGGGACTAGCCAAAAACATTCAGTACTTC

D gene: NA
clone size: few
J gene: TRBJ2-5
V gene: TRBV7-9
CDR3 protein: CASSEIGGTDQETQYF
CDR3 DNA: TGTGCCAGCAGCGAGATAGGGGGGACAGATCAAGAGACCCAGTACTTC

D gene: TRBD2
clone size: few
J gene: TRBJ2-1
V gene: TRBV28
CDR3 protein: CASSPMGLAGYNEQFF
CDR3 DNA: TGTGCCAGCAGTCCTATGGGGCTAGCGGGATACAATGAGCAGTTCTTC

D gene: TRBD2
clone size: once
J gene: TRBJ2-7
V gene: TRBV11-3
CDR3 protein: CASSLVSGYEQYF
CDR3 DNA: TGTGCCAGCAGCTTAGTTAGCGGGTACGAGCAGTACTTC

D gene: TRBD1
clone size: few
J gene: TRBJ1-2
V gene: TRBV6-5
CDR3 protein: CASSAGQENYGYTF
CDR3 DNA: TGTGCCAGCAGTGCAGGACAGGAAAACTATGGCTACACCTTC

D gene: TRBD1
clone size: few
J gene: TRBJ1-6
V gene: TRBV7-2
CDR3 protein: CASSWGTGPLHF
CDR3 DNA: TGTGCCAGCAGCTGGGGGACAGGGCCCCTCCACTTT

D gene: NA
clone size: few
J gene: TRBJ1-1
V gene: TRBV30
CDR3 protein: CASTGLENTEAFF
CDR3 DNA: TGTGCCTCGACAGGTTTAGAGAACACTGAAGCTTTCTTT

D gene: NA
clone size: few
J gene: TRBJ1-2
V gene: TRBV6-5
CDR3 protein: CASSDTAQGGYTF
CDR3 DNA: TGTGCCAGCAGTGATACAGCACAGGGTGGCTACACCTTC

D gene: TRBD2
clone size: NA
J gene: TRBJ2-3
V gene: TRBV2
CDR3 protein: CASRGSGRAADTQYF
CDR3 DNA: TGTGCCAGCAGGGGCTCGGGGAGGGCGGCAGATACGCAGTATTTT

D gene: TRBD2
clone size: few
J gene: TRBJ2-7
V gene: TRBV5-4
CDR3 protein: CASSSPGRDLGVQYF
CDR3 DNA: TGTGCCAGCAGCTCCCCCGGGAGGGACTTAGGGGTTCAGTACTTC

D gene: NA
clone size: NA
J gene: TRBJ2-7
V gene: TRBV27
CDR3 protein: CASSRREGSYEQYF
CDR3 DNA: TGTGCCAGCAGCCGGCGAGAGGGTTCCTACGAGCAGTACTTC

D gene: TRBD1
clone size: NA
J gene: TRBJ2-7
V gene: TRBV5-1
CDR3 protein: CASSPPPGTGGHEQYF
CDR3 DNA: TGCGCCAGCAGCCCCCCACCCGGGACAGGGGGCCACGAGCAGTACTTC

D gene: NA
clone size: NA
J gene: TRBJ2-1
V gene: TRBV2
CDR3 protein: CAGTREAAYNEQFF
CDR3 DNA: TGTGCCGGCACGAGGGAGGCGGCCTACAATGAGCAGTTCTTC

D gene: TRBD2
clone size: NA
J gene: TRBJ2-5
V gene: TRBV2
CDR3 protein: CASSELAGGKETQYF
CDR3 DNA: TGTGCCAGCAGTGAATTGGCGGGAGGAAAAGAGACCCAGTACTTC

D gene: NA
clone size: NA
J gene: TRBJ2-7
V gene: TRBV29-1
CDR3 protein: CSVELSSYEQYF
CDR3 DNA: TGCAGCGTTGAGCTGAGCTCCTACGAGCAGTACTTC

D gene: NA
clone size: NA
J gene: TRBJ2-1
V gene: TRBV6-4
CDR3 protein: CASSAGVSSYNEQFF
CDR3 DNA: TGTGCCAGCAGTGCAGGGGTCAGCTCCTACAATGAGCAGTTCTTC

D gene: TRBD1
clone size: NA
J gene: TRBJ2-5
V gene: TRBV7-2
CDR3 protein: CASRRTGQPETQYF
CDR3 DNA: TGTGCCAGCAGAAGGACGGGACAGCCAGAGACCCAGTACTTC

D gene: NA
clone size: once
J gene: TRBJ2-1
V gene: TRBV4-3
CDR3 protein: CASSRLDRDQRFF
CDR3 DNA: TGCGCCAGCAGCCGCCTTGACCGGGATCAACGGTTCTTC

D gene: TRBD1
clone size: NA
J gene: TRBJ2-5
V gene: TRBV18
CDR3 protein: CASSLSFDRGPRETQYF
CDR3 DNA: TGTGCCAGCTCGCTCTCCTTTGACAGGGGGCCGAGAGAGACCCAGTACTTC

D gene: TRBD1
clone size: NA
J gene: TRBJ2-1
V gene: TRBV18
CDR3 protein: CASSPDRDPYNEQFF
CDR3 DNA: TGTGCCAGCTCACCTGACAGGGATCCCTACAATGAGCAGTTCTTC

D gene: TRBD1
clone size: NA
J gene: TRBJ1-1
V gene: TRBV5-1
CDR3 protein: CASSWGTGNAEAFF
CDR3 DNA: TGCGCCAGCAGCTGGGGGACAGGTAACGCTGAAGCTTTCTTT

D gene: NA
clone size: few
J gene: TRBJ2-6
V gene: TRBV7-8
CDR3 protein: CASSDIGTYLSSGANVLTF
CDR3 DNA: TGTGCCAGCAGCGACATTGGGACTTATCTCAGCTCTGGGGCCAACGTCCTGACTTTC

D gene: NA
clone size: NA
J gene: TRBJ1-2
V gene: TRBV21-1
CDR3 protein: CASSTTGQNYGYTF
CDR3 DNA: TGTGCCAGCAGCACCACGGGACAGAACTATGGCTACACCTTC

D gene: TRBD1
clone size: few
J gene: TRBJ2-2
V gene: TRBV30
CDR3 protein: CAWSSTGSRELFF
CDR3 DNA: TGTGCCTGGAGTTCGACAGGGTCCAGGGAGCTGTTTTTT

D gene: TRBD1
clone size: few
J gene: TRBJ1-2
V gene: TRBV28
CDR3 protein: CASTTGGRGGYTF
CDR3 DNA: TGTGCCAGCACAACAGGGGGACGGGGTGGCTACACCTTC

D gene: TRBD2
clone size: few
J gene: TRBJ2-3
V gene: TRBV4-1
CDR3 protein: CASSQARGRAFTDTQYF
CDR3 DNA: TGCGCCAGCAGCCAAGCCCGCGGGAGGGCGTTCACAGATACGCAGTATTTT

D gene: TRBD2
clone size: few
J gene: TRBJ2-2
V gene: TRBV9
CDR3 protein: CASSAGLANTGELFF
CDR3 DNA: TGTGCCAGCAGCGCGGGACTAGCTAACACCGGGGAGCTGTTTTTT

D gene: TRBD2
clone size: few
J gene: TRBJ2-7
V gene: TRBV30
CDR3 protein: CAWSAAGGEQYF
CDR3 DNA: TGTGCCTGGAGTGCGGCGGGGGGCGAGCAGTACTTC

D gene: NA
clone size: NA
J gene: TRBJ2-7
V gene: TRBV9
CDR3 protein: CASSVQTGPIYEQYF
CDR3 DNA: TGTGCCAGCAGCGTTCAGACAGGCCCCATCTACGAGCAGTACTTC

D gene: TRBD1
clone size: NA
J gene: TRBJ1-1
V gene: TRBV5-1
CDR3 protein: CASSFGQANTEAFF
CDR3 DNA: TGCGCCAGCAGCTTCGGACAGGCGAACACTGAAGCTTTCTTT

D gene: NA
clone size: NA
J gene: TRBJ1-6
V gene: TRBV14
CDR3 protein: CASSQAGQSPGSPLHF
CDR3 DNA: TGTGCCAGCAGCCAAGCCGGACAGTCTCCCGGTTCACCCCTCCACTTT

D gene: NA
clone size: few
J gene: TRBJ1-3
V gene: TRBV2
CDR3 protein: CASSSRSSGNTIYF
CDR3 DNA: TGTGCCAGCAGCTCACGCAGCTCTGGAAACACCATATATTTT